The sequence of this T cell receptor beta chain was determined in a study of T cell changes during pregnancy in multiple sclerosis. Deletions cut 0 bases from V and 4 bases from J, with 10 bases between. The CDR3 has 14 amino acids. Per the germline V gene, CDR1 is SGHKS and CDR2 is YYEKEE (reference sequence). Only in-frame clones appear in the TCRdb table, and some are missing; sequencing was by immunoSEQ multiplex PCR. This table has tens of thousands of clones, over 90% appearing once. The specimen was CD4+ T cells from peripheral blood mononuclear cells, collected after pregnancy. The V gene is TRBV5-5, the J gene TRBJ1-2; D is possibly TRBD1 (5 bases). This receptor was obtained from a female donor in good health, enrolled as a control in a pregnancy study. The CDR3 protein is CASSLGGESYGYTF. CDR3 DNA sequence: TGTGCCAGCAGCTTGGGGGGGGAGAGCTATGGCTACACCTTC.